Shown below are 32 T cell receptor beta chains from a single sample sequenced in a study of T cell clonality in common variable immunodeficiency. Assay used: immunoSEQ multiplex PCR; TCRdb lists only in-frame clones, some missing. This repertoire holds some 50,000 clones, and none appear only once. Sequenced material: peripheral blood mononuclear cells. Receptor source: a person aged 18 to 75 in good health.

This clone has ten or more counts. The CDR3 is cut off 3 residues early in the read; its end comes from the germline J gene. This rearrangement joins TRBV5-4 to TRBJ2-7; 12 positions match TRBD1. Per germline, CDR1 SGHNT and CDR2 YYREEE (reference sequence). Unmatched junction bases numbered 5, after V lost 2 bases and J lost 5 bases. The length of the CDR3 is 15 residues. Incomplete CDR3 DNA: TGTGCCAGCAGCTTCCGGGGGACAGGGGGCGACGAG. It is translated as CASSFRGTGGDE. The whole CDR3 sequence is CASSFRGTGGDEQYF.

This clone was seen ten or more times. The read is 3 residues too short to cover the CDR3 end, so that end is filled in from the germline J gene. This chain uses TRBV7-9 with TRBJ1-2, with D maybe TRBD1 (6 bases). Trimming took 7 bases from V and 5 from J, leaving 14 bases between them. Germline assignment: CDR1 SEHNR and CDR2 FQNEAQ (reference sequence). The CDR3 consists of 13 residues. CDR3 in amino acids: CASNIRTDYGYTF. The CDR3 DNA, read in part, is TGTGCCAGCAACATACGGACAGATTATGGC.

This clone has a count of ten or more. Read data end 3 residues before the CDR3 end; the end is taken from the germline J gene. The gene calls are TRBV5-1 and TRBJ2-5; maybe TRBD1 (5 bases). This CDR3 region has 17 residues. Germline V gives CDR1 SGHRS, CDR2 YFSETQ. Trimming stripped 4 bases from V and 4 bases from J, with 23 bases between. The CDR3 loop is CASSKDETRRRGETQYF. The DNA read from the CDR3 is TGCGCCAGCAGCAAGGACGAGACGAGGCGTAGGGGAGAGACC.

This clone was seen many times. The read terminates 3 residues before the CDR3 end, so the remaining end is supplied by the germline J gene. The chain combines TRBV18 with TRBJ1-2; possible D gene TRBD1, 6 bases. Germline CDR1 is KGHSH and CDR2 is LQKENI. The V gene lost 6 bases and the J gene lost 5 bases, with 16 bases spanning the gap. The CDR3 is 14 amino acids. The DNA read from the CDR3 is TGTGCCAGCTCCCCCTCGACAGGAGGGTATGGC. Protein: CASSPSTGGYG. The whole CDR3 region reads CASSPSTGGYGYTF. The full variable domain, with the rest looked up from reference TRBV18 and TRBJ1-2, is NAGVMQNPRHLVRRRGQEARLRCSPMKGHSHVYWYRQLPEEGLKFMVYLQKENIIDESGMPKERFSAEFPKEGPSILRIQQVVRGDSAAYFCASSPSTGGYGYTFGSGTRLTVV.

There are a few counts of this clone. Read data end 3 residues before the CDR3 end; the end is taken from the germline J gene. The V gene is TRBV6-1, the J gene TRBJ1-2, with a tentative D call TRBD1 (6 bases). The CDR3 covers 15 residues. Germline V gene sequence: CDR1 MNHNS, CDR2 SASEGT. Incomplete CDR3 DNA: TGTGCCAGCAGTGTAGTAGGGGGAACGACCTACGAC. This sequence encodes CASSVVGGTTYD. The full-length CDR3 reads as CASSVVGGTTYDYTF.

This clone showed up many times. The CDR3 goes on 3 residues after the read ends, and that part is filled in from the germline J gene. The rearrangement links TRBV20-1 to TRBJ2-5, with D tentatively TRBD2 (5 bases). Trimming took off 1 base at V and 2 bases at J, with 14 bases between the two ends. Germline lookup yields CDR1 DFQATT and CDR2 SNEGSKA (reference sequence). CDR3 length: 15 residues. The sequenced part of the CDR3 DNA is TGCAGTGCTAGAGTGCGGGTTCGGGGACAAGAGACC. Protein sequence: CSARVRVRGQET. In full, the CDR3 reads CSARVRVRGQETQYF.

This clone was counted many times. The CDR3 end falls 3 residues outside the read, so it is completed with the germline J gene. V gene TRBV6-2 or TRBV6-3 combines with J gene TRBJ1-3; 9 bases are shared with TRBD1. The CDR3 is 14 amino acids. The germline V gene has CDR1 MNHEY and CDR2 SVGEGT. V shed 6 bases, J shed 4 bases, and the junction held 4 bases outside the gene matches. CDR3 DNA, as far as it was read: TGTGCCAGCAGAAGAACAGGGGGCGGAAACACC. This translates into CASRRTGGGNT. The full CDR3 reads CASRRTGGGNTIYF.

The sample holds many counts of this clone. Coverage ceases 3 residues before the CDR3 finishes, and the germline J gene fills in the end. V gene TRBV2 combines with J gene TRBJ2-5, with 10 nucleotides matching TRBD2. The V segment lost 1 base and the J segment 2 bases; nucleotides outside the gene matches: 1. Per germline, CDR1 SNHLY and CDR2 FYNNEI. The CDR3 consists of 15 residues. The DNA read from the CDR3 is TGTGCCAGCAGTGAAGAGGGACTAGCGCAAGAGACC. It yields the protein CASSEEGLAQET. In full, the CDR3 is CASSEEGLAQETQYF.

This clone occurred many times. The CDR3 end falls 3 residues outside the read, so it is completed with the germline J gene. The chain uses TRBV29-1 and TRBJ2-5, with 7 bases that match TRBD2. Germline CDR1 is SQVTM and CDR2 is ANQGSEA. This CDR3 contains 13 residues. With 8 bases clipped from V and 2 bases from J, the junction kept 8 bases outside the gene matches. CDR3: CSTSGRGQETQYF. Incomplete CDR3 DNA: TGCAGCACCTCAGGGCGGGGGCAAGAGACC.

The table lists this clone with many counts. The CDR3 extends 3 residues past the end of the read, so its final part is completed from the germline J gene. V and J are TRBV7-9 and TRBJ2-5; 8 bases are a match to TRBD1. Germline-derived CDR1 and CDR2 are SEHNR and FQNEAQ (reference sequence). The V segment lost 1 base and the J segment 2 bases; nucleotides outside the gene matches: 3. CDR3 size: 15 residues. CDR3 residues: CASSLVGQGQETQYF. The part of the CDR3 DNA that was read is TGTGCCAGCAGCTTAGTCGGACAGGGACAAGAGACC.

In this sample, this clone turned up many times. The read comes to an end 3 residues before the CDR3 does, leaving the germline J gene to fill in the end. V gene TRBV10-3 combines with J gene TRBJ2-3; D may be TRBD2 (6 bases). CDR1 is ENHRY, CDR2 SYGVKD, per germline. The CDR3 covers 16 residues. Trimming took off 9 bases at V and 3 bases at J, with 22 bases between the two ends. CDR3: CAIRDGTLAFTDTQYF. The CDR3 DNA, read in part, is TGTGCCATACGGGACGGGACTTTGGCTTTTACAGATACG.

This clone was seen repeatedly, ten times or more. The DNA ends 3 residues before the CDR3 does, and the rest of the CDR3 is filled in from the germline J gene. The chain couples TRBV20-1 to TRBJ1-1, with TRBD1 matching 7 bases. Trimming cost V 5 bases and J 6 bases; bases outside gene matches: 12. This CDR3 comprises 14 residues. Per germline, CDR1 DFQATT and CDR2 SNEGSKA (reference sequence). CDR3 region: CSAQTIDRVSEAFF. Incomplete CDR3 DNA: TGCAGTGCTCAGACGATAGACAGGGTTTCTGAA.

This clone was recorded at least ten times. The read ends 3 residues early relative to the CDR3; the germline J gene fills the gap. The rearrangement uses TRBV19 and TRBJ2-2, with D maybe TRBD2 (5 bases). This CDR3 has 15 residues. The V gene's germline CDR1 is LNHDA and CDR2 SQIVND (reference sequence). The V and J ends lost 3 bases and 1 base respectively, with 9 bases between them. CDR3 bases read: TGTGCCAGTAGTATTTGGGCGGGGAACACCGGGGAG. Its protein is CASSIWAGNTGE. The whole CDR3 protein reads CASSIWAGNTGELFF.

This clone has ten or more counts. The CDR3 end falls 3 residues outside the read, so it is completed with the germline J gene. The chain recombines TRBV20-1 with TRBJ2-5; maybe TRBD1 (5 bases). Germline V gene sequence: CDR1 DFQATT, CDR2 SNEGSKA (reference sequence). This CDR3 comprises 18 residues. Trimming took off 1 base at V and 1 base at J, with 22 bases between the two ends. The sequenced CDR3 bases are TGCAGTGCTAGAGTAGACAGTTGGGAAAAGCTATCCCAAGAGACC. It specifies CSARVDSWEKLSQET. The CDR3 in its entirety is CSARVDSWEKLSQETQYF.

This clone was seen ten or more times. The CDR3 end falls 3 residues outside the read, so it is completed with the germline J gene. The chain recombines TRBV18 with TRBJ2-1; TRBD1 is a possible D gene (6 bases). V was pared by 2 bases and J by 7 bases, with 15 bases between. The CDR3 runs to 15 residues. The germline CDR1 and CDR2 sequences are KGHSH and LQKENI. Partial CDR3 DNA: TGTGCCAGCTCACCATTCTCGGACAGACGAAATGAG. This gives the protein CASSPFSDRRNE. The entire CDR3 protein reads CASSPFSDRRNEQFF.

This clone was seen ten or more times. This CDR3 is CAWTEGFYGYTF. The CDR3 bases that were read are TGTGCCTGGACGGAGGGCTTCTATGGC. The rearrangement joins TRBV30 to TRBJ1-2; D gene unclear. Read sequence stops 3 residues before the CDR3 end, and the germline J gene provides the missing end. CDR3 size: 12 residues. Germline CDR1 is GTSNPN and CDR2 is SVGIG (reference sequence). Trimming took off 4 bases at V and 4 bases at J, with 10 bases between the two ends.

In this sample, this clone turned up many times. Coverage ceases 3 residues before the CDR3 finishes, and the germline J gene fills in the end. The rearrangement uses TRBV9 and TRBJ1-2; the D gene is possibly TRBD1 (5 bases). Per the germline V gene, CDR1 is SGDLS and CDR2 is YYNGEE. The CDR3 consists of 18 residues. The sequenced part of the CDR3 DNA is TGTGCCAGCAGCGTAGGATCGGGCTTTGTTGGGGGGATTCGGGGC. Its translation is CASSVGSGFVGGIRG. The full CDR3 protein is CASSVGSGFVGGIRGYTF.

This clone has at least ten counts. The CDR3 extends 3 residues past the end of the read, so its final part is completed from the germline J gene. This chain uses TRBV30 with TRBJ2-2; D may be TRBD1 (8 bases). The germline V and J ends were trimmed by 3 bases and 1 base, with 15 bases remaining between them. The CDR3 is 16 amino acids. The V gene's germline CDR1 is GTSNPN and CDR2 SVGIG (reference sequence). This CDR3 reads CAWRDYRGGNTGELFF. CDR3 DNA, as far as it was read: TGTGCCTGGAGGGATTACAGGGGGGGGAACACCGGGGAG.

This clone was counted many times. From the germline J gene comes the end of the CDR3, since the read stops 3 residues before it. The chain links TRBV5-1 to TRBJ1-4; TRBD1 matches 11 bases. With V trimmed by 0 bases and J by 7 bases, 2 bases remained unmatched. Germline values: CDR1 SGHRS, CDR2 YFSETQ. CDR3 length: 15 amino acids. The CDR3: CASSLGTGGGEKLFF. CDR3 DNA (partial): TGCGCCAGCAGCTTGGGGACAGGGGGCGGTGAAAAA.

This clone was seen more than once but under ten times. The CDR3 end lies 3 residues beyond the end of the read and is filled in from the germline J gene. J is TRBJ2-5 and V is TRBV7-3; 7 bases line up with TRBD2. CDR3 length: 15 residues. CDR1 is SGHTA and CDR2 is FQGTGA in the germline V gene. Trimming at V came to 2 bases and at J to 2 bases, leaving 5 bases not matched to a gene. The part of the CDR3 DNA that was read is TGTGCCAGCAGCTTAGGCGGGGGAGGTCAAGAGACC. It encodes CASSLGGGGQET. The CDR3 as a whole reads CASSLGGGGQETQYF. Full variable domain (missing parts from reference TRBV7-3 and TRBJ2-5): GAGVSQTPSNKVTEKGKYVELRCDPISGHTALYWYRQSLGQGPEFLIYFQGTGAADDSGLPNDRFFAVRPEGSVSTLKIQRTERGDSAVYLCASSLGGGGQETQYFGPGTRLLVL.

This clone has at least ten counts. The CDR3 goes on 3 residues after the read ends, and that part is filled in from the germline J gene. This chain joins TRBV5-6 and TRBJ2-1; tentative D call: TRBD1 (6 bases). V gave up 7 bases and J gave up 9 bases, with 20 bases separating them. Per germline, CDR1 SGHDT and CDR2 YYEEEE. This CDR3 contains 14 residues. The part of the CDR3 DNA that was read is TGTGCCAGCGGGTGGGGGCAGGGGTTGTTTGAG. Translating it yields CASGWGQGLFE. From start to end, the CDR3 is CASGWGQGLFEQFF.

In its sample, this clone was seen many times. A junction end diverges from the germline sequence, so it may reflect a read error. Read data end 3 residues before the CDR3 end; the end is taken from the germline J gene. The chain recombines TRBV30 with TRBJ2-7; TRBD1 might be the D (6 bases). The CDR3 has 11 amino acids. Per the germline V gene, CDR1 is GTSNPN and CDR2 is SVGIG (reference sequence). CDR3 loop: CAWRRGYEQYF. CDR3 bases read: TGTGCGTGGAGAAGGGGGTACGAG.

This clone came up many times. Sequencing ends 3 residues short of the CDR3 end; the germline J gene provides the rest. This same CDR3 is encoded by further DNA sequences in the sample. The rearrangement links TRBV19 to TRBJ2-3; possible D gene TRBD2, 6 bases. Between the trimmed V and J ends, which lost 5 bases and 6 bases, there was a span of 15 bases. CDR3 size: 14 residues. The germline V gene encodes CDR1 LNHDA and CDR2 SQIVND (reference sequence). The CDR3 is CASSVGGSADTQYF. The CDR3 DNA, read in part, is TGTGCCAGTAGTGTCGGGGGATCGGCGGATACG.

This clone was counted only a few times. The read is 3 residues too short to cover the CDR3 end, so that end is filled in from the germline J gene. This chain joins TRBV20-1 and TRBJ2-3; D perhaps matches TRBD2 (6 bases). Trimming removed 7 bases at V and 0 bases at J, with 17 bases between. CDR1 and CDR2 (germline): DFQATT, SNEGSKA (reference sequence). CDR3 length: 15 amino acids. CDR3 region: CSVRGLQPSTDTQYF. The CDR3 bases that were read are TGCAGTGTGCGGGGACTCCAACCTAGCACAGATACG.

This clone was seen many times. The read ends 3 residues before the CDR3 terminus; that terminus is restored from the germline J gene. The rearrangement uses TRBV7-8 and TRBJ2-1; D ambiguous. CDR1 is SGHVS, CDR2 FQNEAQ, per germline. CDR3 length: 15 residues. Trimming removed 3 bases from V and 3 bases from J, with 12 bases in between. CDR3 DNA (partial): TGTGCCAGCAGCTTGCGAAAACCCATCTACAATGAG. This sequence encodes CASSLRKPIYNE. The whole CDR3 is CASSLRKPIYNEQFF.

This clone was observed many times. CDR3 DNA (partial): TGTGCCAGCAGCCACCGGGGGGGCTACGAG. It yields the protein CASSHRGGYE. The complete CDR3 reads CASSHRGGYEQYF. The V and J genes are TRBV3-1 (or the pseudogene TRBV3-2) and TRBJ2-7; 8 positions match TRBD2. Read coverage stops 3 residues before the CDR3 terminus; the germline J gene supplies the remainder. The CDR3 spans 13 residues. Per germline, CDR1 LGHDT and CDR2 YNNKEL (reference sequence). The junction had 1 base not matched to a gene; V was cut back by 3 bases and J by 3 bases.

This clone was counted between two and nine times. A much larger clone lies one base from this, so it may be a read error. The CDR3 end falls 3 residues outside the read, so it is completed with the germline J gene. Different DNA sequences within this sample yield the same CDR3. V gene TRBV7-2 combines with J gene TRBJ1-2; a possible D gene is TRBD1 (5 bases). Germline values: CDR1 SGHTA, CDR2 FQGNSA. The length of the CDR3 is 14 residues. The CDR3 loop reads CASSLAGAGGGYTF. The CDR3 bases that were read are TGTGCCAGCAGCTTAGCTGGGGCAGGTGGCGGT.

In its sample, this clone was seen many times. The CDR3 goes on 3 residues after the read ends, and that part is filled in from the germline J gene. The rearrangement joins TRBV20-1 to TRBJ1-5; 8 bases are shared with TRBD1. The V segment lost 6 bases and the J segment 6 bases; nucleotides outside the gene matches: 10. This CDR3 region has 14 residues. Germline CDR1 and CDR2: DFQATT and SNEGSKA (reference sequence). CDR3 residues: CSARNRQGIQPQHF. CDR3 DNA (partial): TGCAGTGCCCGAAATCGACAGGGGATTCAGCCC.

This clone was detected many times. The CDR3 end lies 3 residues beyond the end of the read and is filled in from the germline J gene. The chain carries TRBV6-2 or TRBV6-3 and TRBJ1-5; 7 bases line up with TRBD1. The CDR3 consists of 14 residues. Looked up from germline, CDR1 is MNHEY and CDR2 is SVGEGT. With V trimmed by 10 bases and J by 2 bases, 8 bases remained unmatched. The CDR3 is CATEGGMGNQPQHF. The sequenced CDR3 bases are TGTGCCACCGAAGGGGGCATGGGCAATCAGCCC.

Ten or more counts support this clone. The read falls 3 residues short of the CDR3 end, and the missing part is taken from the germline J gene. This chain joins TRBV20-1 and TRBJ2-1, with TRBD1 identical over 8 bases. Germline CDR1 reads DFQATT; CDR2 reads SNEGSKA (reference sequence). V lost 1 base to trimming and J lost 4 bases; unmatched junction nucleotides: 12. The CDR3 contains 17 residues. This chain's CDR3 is CSARGTGPRSLYNEQFF. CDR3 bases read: TGCAGTGCTAGAGGGACAGGGCCCAGATCTCTATACAATGAG.

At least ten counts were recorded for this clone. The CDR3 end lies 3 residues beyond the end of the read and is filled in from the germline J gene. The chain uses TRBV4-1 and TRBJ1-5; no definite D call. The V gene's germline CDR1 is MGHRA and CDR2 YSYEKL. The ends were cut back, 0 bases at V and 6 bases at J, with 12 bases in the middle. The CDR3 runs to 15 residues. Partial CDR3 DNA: TGCGCCAGCAGCCAAGATAGCCTGGGTTTTCAGCCC. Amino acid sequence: CASSQDSLGFQP. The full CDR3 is CASSQDSLGFQPQHF.

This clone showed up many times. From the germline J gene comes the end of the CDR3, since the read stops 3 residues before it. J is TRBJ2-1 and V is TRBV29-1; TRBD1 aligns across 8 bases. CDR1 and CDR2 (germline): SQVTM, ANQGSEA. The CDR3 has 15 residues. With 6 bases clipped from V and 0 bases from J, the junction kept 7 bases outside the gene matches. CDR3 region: CSVRDRGSSYNEQFF. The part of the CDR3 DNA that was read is TGCAGCGTCCGAGACAGGGGAAGCTCCTACAATGAG.